This T cell receptor beta chain derives from a study of cytomegalovirus exposure and HLA in healthy donors. Study results and caveats: The study listed approximately 160 cytomegalovirus-associated TCR beta chains. The tendency of first-cohort TCR clusters to co-occur in the roughly 120 validation repertoires was the finding of a later analysis. TCR sequences were mostly rare, though some public TCRs occurred in many donors.

A roughly 130-subject validation cohort, separate from the roughly 670-subject first cohort, supplied the donors. Sequencing was performed with immunoSEQ multiplex PCR; in TCRdb, only in-frame clones are kept and a portion is missing. The sample gives some 170,000 clones, 87% of which show up once; roughly 1.5% is in the top ten. A word on this clone: Its specificity is unknown.

The receptor comes from a woman aged 25-40 years in good health and CMV-seronegative. Sequencing was performed on PBMCs.

CDR3 sequence (DNA): TGTGCCACCAGCAGTGGCCAAAATAGCAATCAGCCCCAGCATTTT. It is translated as CATSSGQNSNQPQHF. The chain recombines TRBV15 with TRBJ1-5; D is ambiguous. Germline V gene lookup returns CDR1 LNHNV and CDR2 YYDKDF (reference sequence). The V gene lost 3 bases and the J gene lost 0 bases, with 9 bases spanning the gap. The CDR3 consists of 15 residues.